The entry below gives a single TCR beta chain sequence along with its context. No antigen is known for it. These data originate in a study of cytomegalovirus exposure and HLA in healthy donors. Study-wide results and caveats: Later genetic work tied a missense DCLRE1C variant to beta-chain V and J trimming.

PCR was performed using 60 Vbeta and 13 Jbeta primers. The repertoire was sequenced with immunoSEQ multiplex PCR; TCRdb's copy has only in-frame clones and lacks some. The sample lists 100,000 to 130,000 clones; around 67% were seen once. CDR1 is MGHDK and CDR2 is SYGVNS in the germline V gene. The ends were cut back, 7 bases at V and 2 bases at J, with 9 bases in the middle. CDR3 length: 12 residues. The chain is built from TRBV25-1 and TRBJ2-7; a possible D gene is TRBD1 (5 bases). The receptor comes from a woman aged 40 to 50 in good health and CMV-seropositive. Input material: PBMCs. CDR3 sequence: CASNQGTYEQYF. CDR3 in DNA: TGTGCCAGCAATCAGGGTACCTACGAGCAGTACTTC.